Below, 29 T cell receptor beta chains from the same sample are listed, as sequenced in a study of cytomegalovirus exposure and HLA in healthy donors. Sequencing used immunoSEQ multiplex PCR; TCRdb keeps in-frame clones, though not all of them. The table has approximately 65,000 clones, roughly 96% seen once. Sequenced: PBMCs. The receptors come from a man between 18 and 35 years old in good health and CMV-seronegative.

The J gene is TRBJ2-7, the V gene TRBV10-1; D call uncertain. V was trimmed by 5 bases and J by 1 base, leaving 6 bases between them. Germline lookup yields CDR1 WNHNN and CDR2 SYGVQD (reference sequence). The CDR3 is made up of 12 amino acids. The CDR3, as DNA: TGCGCCAGCAGTCAGAATTCCTACGAGCAGTACTTC. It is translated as CASSQNSYEQYF.

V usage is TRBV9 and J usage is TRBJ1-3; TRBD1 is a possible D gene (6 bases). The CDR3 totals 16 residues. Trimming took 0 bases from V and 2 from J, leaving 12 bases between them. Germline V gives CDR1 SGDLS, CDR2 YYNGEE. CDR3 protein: CASSVGGQSPGNTIYF. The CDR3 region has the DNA TGTGCCAGCAGCGTAGGCGGACAGTCTCCTGGAAACACCATATATTTT. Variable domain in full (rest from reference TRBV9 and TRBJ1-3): DSGVTQTPKHLITATGQRVTLRCSPRSGDLSVYWYQQSLDQGLQFLIQYYNGEERAKGNILERFSAQQFPDLHSELNLSSLELGDSALYFCASSVGGQSPGNTIYFGEGSWLTVV.

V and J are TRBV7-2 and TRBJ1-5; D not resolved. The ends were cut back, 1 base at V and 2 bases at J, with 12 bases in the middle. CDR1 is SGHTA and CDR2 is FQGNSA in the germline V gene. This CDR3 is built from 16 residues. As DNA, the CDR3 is TGTGCCAGCAGCTTAGTCGGGGAGTGGGGCAATCAGCCCCAGCATTTT. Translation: CASSLVGEWGNQPQHF.

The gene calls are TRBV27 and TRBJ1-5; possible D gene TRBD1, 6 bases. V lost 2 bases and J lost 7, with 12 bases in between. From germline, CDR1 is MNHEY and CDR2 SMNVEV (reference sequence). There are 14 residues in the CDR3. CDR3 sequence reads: CASSLTQGGQPQHF. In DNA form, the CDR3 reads TGTGCCAGCAGTTTAACACAGGGTGGACAGCCCCAGCATTTT.

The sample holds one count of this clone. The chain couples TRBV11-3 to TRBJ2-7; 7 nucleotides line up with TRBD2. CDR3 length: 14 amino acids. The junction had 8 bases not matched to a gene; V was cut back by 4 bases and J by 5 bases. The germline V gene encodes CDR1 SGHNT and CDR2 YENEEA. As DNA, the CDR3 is TGTGCCAGCAGCTCTACCTGGGGGAGGGACGAGCAGTACTTC. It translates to CASSSTWGRDEQYF.

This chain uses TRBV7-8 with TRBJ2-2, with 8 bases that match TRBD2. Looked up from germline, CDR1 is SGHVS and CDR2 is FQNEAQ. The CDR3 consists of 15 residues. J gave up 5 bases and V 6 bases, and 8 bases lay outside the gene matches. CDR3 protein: CASRPIAGRTGELFF. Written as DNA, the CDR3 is TGTGCCAGCAGACCGATAGCGGGAAGGACCGGGGAGCTGTTTTTT.

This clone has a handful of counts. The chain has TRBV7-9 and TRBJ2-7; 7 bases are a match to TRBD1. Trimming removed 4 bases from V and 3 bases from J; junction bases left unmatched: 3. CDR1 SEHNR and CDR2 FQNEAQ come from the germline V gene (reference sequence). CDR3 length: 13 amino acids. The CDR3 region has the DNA TGTGCCAGCAGCTCGTGGGACAGCTACGAGCAGTACTTC. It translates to CASSSWDSYEQYF.

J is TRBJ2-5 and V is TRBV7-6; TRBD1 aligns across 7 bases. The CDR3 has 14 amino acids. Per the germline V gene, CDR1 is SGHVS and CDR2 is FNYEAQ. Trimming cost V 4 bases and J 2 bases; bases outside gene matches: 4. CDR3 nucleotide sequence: TGTGCCAGCAGCTGGCCGGGACAGCAAGAGACCCAGTACTTC. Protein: CASSWPGQQETQYF.

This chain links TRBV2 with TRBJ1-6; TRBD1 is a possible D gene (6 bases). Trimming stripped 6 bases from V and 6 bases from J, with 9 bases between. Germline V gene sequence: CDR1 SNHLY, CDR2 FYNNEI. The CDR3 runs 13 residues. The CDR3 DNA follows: TGTGCCAGCAGGCTGGACAGTAATTCACCCCTCCACTTT. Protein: CASRLDSNSPLHF. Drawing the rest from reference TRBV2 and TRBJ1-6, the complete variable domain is EPEVTQTPSHQVTQMGQEVILRCVPISNHLYFYWYRQILGQKVEFLVSFYNNEISEKSEIFDDQFSVERPDGSNFTLKIRSTKLEDSAMYFCASRLDSNSPLHFGNGTRLTVT.

DNA of the CDR3: TGTGCCAGTAGTACTAGACAGGGTAGGGATCAGCCCCAGCATTTT. This sequence encodes CASSTRQGRDQPQHF. This chain connects TRBV19 to TRBJ1-5, with 7 bases aligning to TRBD1. The CDR3 is made up of 15 amino acids. V lost 4 bases and J lost 5; bases outside the gene matches: 8. Germline CDR1 and CDR2: LNHDA and SQIVND (reference sequence).

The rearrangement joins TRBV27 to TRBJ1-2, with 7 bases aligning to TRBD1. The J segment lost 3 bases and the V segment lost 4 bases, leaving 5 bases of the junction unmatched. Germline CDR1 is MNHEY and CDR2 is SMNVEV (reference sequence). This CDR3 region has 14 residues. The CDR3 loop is CASSSDREDYGYTF. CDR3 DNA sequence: TGTGCCAGCAGTTCCGACAGGGAGGACTATGGCTACACCTTC.

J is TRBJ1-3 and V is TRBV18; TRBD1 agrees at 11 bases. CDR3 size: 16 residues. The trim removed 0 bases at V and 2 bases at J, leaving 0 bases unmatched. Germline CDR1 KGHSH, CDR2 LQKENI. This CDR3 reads CASSPPGQGAGNTIYF. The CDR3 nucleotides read TGTGCCAGCTCACCACCGGGACAGGGGGCTGGAAACACCATATATTTT.

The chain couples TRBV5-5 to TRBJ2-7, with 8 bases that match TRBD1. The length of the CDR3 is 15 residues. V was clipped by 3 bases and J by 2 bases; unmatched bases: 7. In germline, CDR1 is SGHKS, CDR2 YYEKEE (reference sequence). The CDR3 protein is CASSSGQGYAYEQYF. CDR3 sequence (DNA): TGTGCCAGCAGCTCCGGACAGGGTTATGCCTACGAGCAGTACTTC.

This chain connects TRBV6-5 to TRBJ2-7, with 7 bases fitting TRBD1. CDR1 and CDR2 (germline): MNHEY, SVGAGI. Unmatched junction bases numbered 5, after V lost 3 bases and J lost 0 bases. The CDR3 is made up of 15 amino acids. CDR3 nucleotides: TGTGCCAGCAGTTATTCCGGGACAGACTCCTACGAGCAGTACTTC. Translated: CASSYSGTDSYEQYF.

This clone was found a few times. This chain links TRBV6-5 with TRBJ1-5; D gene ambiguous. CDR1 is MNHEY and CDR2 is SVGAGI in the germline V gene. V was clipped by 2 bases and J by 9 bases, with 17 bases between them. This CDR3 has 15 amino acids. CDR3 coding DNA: TGTGCCAGCAGTTACCGGGATAGAGAGGATTGGCCCCAGCATTTT. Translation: CASSYRDREDWPQHF.

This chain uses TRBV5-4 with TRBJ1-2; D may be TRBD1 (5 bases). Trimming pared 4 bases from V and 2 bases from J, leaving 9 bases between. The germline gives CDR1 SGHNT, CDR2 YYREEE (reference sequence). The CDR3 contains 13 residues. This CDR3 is CASSPDKNYGYTF. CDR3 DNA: TGTGCCAGCAGCCCGGACAAGAACTATGGCTACACCTTC.

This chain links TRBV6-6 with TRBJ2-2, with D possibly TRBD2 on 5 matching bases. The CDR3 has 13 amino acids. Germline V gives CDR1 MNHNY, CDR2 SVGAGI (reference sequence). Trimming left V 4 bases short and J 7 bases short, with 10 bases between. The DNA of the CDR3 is TGTGCCAGCAGTTCGGGGTTTGTCGGGGAGCTGTTTTTT. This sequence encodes CASSSGFVGELFF.

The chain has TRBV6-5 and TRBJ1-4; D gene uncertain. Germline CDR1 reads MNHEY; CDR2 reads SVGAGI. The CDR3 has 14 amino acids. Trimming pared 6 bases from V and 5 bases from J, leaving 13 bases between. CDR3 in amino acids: CASRGPGRNEKLFF. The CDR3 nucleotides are TGTGCCAGCAGAGGTCCGGGGAGGAATGAAAAACTGTTTTTT.

CDR3 residues: CASSTPGTGMREQFF. In DNA form, the CDR3 reads TGTGCCAGCAGCACCCCCGGGACTGGGATGAGGGAGCAGTTCTTC. The chain carries TRBV9 and TRBJ2-1; TRBD2 might be the D (6 bases). The V end lost 4 bases, the J end lost 10 bases, and 21 bases lay between the germline ends. Germline V gene data show CDR1 as SGDLS and CDR2 as YYNGEE. The CDR3 is 15 amino acids.

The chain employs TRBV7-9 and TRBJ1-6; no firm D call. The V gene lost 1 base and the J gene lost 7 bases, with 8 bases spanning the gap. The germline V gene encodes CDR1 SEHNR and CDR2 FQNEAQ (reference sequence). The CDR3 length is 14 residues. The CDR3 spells CASSLERYNSPLHF. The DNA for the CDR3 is TGTGCCAGCAGCTTAGAACGGTACAATTCACCCCTCCACTTT.

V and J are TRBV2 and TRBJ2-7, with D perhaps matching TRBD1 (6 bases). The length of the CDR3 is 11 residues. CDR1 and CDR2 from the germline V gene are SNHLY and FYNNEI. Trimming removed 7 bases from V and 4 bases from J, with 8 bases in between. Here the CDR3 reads CASNRVYEQYF. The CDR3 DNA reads TGTGCCAGCAACAGGGTTTACGAGCAGTACTTC.

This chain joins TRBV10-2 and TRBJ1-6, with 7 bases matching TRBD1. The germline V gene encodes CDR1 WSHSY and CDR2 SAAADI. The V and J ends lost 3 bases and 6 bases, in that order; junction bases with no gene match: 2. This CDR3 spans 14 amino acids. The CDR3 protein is CASSDRDSNSPLHF. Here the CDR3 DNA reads TGCGCCAGCAGTGACCGGGACAGTAATTCACCCCTCCACTTT.

DNA for the CDR3: TGTGCCAGCAGCCCGACAGTCGGGGGCTACGAGCAGTACTTC. Translated, it gives CASSPTVGGYEQYF. The chain joins TRBV5-4 to TRBJ2-7; a weak D match, TRBD2 (6 bases). V was pared by 4 bases and J by 3 bases, with 14 bases between. The CDR3 is 14 amino acids. CDR1 is SGHNT and CDR2 is YYREEE in the germline V gene (reference sequence).

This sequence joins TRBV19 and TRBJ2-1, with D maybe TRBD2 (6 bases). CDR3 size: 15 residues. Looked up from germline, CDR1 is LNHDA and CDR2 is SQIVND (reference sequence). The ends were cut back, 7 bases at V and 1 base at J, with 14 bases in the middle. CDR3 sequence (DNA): TGTGCCAGTACCGAAGGGACTGTTTCCTACAATGAGCAGTTCTTC. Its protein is CASTEGTVSYNEQFF.

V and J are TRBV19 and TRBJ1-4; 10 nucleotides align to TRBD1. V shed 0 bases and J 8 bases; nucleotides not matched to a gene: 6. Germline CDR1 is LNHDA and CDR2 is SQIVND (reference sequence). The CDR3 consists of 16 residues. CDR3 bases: TGTGCCAGTAGTATAGACGCCGGGACAGGGGTCGAAAAACTGTTTTTT. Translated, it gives CASSIDAGTGVEKLFF.

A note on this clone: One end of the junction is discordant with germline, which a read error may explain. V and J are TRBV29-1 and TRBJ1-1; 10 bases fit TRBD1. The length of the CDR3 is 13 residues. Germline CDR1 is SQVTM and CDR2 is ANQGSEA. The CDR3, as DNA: TGCAGCGCCGGGGGACAGGGGAACGCTGAAGCTTTCTTT. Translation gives CSAGGQGNAEAFF.

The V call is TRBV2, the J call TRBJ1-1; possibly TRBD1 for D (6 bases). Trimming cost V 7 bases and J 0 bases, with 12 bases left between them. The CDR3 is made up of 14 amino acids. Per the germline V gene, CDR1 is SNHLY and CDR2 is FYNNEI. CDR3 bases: TGTGCCAGCAAGCTACAGGGCCTGAACACTGAAGCTTTCTTT. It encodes CASKLQGLNTEAFF.

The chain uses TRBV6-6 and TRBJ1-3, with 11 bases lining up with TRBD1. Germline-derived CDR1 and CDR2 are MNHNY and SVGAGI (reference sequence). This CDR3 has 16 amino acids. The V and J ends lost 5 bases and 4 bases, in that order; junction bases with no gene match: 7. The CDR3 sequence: CASSHWDRGGGNTIYF. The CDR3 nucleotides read TGTGCCAGCAGTCATTGGGACAGGGGGGGAGGAAACACCATATATTTT.

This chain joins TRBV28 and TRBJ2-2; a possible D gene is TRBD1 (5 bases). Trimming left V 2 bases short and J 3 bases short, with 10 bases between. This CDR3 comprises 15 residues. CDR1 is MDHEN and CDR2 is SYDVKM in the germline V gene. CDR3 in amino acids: CASSLIDRYTGELFF. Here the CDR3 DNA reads TGTGCCAGCAGTTTAATAGACAGATACACCGGGGAGCTGTTTTTT. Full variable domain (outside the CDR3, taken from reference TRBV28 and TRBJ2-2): DVKVTQSSRYLVKRTGEKVFLECVQDMDHENMFWYRQDPGLGLRLIYFSYDVKMKEKGDIPEGYSVSREKKERFSLILESASTNQTSMYLCASSLIDRYTGELFFGEGSRLTVL.